The 18 T cell receptor beta chains in this list originate from one sample, sequenced in a study of long-term antiretroviral therapy in people with HIV. This was the immunoSEQ v3.0 assay at survey level. TCRdb's table, derived via immunoSEQ multiplex PCR, lists solely in-frame clones and lacks some. In the table there are about 30,000 clones, 70% to 90% of which are singletons. This specimen was unsorted PBMCs, taken about 2.7 years before starting antiretroviral therapy. These receptors came from a woman aged 25 to 45 with HIV.

The CDR3 region has the DNA TGTGCCAGCAGCTGGACAGGCACGGAGACCCAGTACTTC. Residues: CASSWTGTETQYF. V usage is TRBV7-2 and J usage is TRBJ2-5; 7 positions agree with TRBD1. The J segment lost 5 bases and the V segment lost 4 bases, leaving 4 bases of the junction unmatched. Per the germline V gene, CDR1 is SGHTA and CDR2 is FQGNSA. The length of the CDR3 is 13 residues.

The chain carries TRBV7-9 and TRBJ1-4, with a tentative D call TRBD1 (5 bases). Trimming took off 3 bases at V and 8 bases at J, with 16 bases between the two ends. The length of the CDR3 is 15 residues. The germline V gene encodes CDR1 SEHNR and CDR2 FQNEAQ (reference sequence). This CDR3 is CASSFWRGLSEKLFF. The CDR3 DNA sequence: TGTGCCAGCAGCTTTTGGCGGGGGTTGTCGGAAAAACTGTTTTTT.

The rearrangement uses TRBV11-1 and TRBJ2-2; the match to TRBD2 covers 12 bases. Germline-derived CDR1 and CDR2 are SGHAT and FQDESV (reference sequence). The V and J ends lost 3 bases and 1 base, in that order; junction bases with no gene match: 9. The CDR3 totals 19 residues. The CDR3 nucleotides read TGTGCCAGCAGCTTTAGAACTAGCGGGGGGACCGTGAACACCGGGGAGCTGTTTTTT. Amino acid sequence: CASSFRTSGGTVNTGELFF. Full variable domain (outside the CDR3, taken from reference TRBV11-1 and TRBJ2-2): EAEVAQSPRYKITEKSQAVAFWCDPISGHATLYWYRQILGQGPELLVQFQDESVVDDSQLPKDRFSAERLKGVDSTLKIQPAELGDSAMYLCASSFRTSGGTVNTGELFFGEGSRLTVL.

This chain uses TRBV5-1 with TRBJ2-2; possibly TRBD1 for D (5 bases). Trimming stripped 1 base from V and 4 bases from J, with 11 bases between. This CDR3 region has 15 residues. CDR1 is SGHRS and CDR2 is YFSETQ in the germline V gene. CDR3 coding DNA: TGCGCCAGCAGCTTGCGTCAGGGCGGCACCGGGGAGCTGTTTTTT. Protein: CASSLRQGGTGELFF.

The chain combines TRBV19 with TRBJ2-2, with D unresolved. The V and J ends lost 1 base and 6 bases respectively, with 12 bases between them. The CDR3 covers 15 residues. In germline, CDR1 is LNHDA, CDR2 SQIVND (reference sequence). The CDR3 reads CASSIGFLGSGELFF. CDR3 DNA: TGTGCCAGTAGTATAGGGTTCCTGGGATCCGGGGAGCTGTTTTTT.

This sequence joins TRBV14 and TRBJ2-1, with D possibly being TRBD1 (6 bases). There are 12 residues in the CDR3. Between the trimmed V and J ends, which lost 6 bases and 10 bases, there was a span of 13 bases. The V gene's germline CDR1 is SGHDN and CDR2 FVKESK. This chain's CDR3 is CASRRGTGEQFF. CDR3 bases: TGTGCCAGCAGAAGGGGGACGGGGGAGCAGTTCTTC.

The chain combines TRBV7-6 with TRBJ1-1, with D perhaps matching TRBD1 (6 bases). The CDR3 spans 14 residues. Trimming cost V 5 bases and J 4 bases, with 14 bases left between them. Germline V gives CDR1 SGHVS, CDR2 FNYEAQ. DNA of the CDR3: TGTGCCAGCAGCCCACAGGGCTGGGGCACTGAAGCTTTCTTT. It yields the protein CASSPQGWGTEAFF.

The chain recombines TRBV6-5 with TRBJ1-2, with 7 bases fitting TRBD1. The CDR3 sequence is 13 residues long. The V gene end was trimmed by 4 bases and the J gene end by 8 bases; junction bases not matched to a gene: 7. The germline gives CDR1 MNHEY, CDR2 SVGAGI. CDR3 amino acids: CASSSTGEGGYTF. As DNA, the CDR3 is TGTGCCAGCAGTTCCACAGGGGAAGGAGGCTACACCTTC.

The rearrangement joins TRBV2 to TRBJ1-1, with TRBD1 matching 9 bases. From germline, CDR1 is SNHLY and CDR2 FYNNEI. The CDR3 is 12 residues long. The trim removed 7 bases at V and 11 bases at J, leaving 8 bases unmatched. Here the CDR3 DNA reads TGTGCCAGCAATTCCGGGACAGGGAAGGCTTTCTTT. It is translated as CASNSGTGKAFF.

V gene TRBV5-6 combines with J gene TRBJ2-1; tentative D call: TRBD1 (5 bases). V lost 4 bases and J 0 bases, leaving 17 bases between the germline ends. This CDR3 region has 17 residues. Germline assignment: CDR1 SGHDT and CDR2 YYEEEE. CDR3 protein: CASSALVRVNSYNEQFF. CDR3 nucleotide sequence: TGTGCCAGCAGCGCCTTGGTCAGGGTCAACTCCTACAATGAGCAGTTCTTC.

This clone was counted only a few times. The rearrangement uses TRBV10-1 and TRBJ1-5, with a weak D call TRBD1 (5 bases). The germline V and J ends were trimmed by 0 bases and 8 bases, with 23 bases remaining between them. The CDR3 covers 18 residues. Germline assignment: CDR1 WNHNN and CDR2 SYGVQD (reference sequence). CDR3 DNA sequence: TGCGCCAGCAGTGAGTCGAATAATAGGAGGTTGGGGGGGGAGCCCCAGCATTTT. Encoded protein: CASSESNNRRLGGEPQHF.

The rearrangement links TRBV9 to TRBJ1-2, with a weak D call TRBD1 (6 bases). Trimming took off 4 bases at V and 8 bases at J, with 18 bases between the two ends. Per germline, CDR1 SGDLS and CDR2 YYNGEE. The CDR3 has 14 amino acids. Written as DNA, the CDR3 is TGTGCCAGCAGCCCTGGGGACAACCCCTGGGGCTACACCTTC. Translation: CASSPGDNPWGYTF.

V usage is TRBV18 and J usage is TRBJ2-5, with a weak D call TRBD1 (5 bases). Germline V CDR1 and CDR2: KGHSH, LQKENI. V shed 0 bases and J shed 5 bases, with 10 bases lying between them. The CDR3 is made up of 14 amino acids. Here the CDR3 reads CASSPPVGAETQYF. DNA of the CDR3: TGTGCCAGCTCACCACCGGTAGGGGCGGAGACCCAGTACTTC.

V and J are TRBV7-8 and TRBJ1-1; D gene uncertain. Germline V gene sequence: CDR1 SGHVS, CDR2 FQNEAQ. The CDR3 contains 18 residues. With 5 bases removed from V and 3 bases from J, the gap between germline ends came to 25 bases. CDR3 sequence: CASSPGRGMVPPDTEAFF. CDR3 nucleotides: TGTGCCAGCAGCCCGGGAAGAGGGATGGTTCCGCCGGACACTGAAGCTTTCTTT.

This chain links TRBV30 with TRBJ2-6; D remains ambiguous. Germline V lookup: CDR1 GTSNPN, CDR2 SVGIG (reference sequence). Trimming pared 1 base from V and 0 bases from J, leaving 10 bases between. The CDR3 has 16 amino acids. For the CDR3, the DNA is TGTGCCTGGAGTGGGGCTTTGAGCTCTGGGGCCAACGTCCTGACTTTC. Translating gives CAWSGALSSGANVLTF. The complete variable domain, with remaining parts taken from reference TRBV30 and TRBJ2-6, reads SQTIHQWPATLVQPVGSPLSLECTVEGTSNPNLYWYRQAAGRGLQLLFYSVGIGQISSEVPQNLSASRPQDRQFILSSKKLLLSDSGFYLCAWSGALSSGANVLTFGAGSRLTVL.

The rearrangement links TRBV18 to TRBJ2-6; D is unresolved. This CDR3 has 15 amino acids. Germline CDR1 KGHSH, CDR2 LQKENI. Trimming left V 4 bases short and J 4 bases short, with 11 bases between. CDR3 nucleotide sequence: TGTGCCAGCTCACTCCACCCTCCCGGGGCCAACGTCCTGACTTTC. It codes for CASSLHPPGANVLTF.

V gene TRBV7-9 combines with J gene TRBJ1-6; perhaps TRBD1 as D (6 bases). Between the trimmed V and J ends, which lost 1 base and 0 bases, there was a span of 13 bases. The CDR3 spans 18 residues. Germline CDR1 SEHNR, CDR2 FQNEAQ (reference sequence). CDR3 DNA sequence: TGTGCCAGCAGCTTAGTGGGGACACCAACCTCCTATAATTCACCCCTCCACTTT. Residues: CASSLVGTPTSYNSPLHF.

The chain links TRBV5-1 to TRBJ1-2; D not certain. Germline values: CDR1 SGHRS, CDR2 YFSETQ. CDR3 length: 13 amino acids. The V and J ends lost 2 bases and 2 bases respectively, with 7 bases between them. For the CDR3, the DNA is TGCGCCAGCAGCTTAGACAAGAACTATGGCTACACCTTC. The encoded protein is CASSLDKNYGYTF.